This passage covers 6 T cell receptor beta chains from one sample sequenced in a study of regulatory T cells in long-lasting Graves disease. Stated time point: newly diagnosed GD, antithyroid drugs for less than 3 months. Extracted PBMC RNA gave rise to the TCR library. The TCR beta library used iRepertoire HTBI primers with Arm-PCR amplification of CDR3. TCRdb used MiXCR to reprocess the multiplex PCR reads, holding one entry per CDR3 protein. The data hold over 500,000 distinct CDR3 sequences, with less than 20% observed a single time. The sample was also reused in another study, on T cells in Graves' hyperthyroidism and ophthalmopathy.

The sequencing used peripheral blood mononuclear cells (PBMCs), collected at new diagnosis, from a patient treated with antithyroid drugs. These receptors were obtained from a woman aged 25 to 39 with Graves disease.

The CDR3 region has the DNA TGTGCCAGCAGCCAAGGCAGGGGTCTGGGATCAGACATTCAGTACTTC. Translating it yields CASSQGRGLGSDIQYF. This chain connects TRBV3-1 to TRBJ2-4, with D perhaps matching TRBD1 (6 bases). Germline CDR1 and CDR2: LGHDT and YNNKEL (reference sequence). The CDR3 extends over 16 amino acids. Trimming pared 1 base from V and 8 bases from J, leaving 18 bases between.

This clonotype occurred many times. The chain uses TRBV28 and TRBJ1-1; 7 positions match TRBD1. The CDR3 has 15 residues. Germline CDR1 reads MDHEN; CDR2 reads SYDVKM. V was clipped by 5 bases and J by 2 bases; unmatched bases: 8. The CDR3 loop is CASSPAAGGNTEAFF. The CDR3 bases are TGTGCCAGCAGTCCAGCGGCAGGGGGTAACACTGAAGCTTTCTTT. The whole variable domain, remainder taken from reference TRBV28 and TRBJ1-1, is DVKVTQSSRYLVKRTGEKVFLECVQDMDHENMFWYRQDPGLGLRLIYFSYDVKMKEKGDIPEGYSVSREKKERFSLILESASTNQTSMYLCASSPAAGGNTEAFFGQGTRLTVV.

This clonotype has just a few counts. A read error is likely here: a far larger clone is one base away. V and J are TRBV3-1 and TRBJ2-5; D is undetermined. The closer fit of TRBJ2-7 to the DNA end suggests the J call may be wrong. The CDR3 is 14 amino acids. The germline CDR1 and CDR2 sequences are LGHDT and YNNKEL (reference sequence). CDR3 residues: CASSQVAPSYEQYF. The CDR3 DNA follows: TGTGCCAGCAGCCAGGTGGCCCCCTCCTACGAGCAGTACTTC.

The chain employs TRBV9 and TRBJ2-3; TRBD1 might be the D (5 bases). The CDR3 has 14 amino acids. V was pared by 3 bases and J by 1 base, with 9 bases between. Germline CDR1 is SGDLS and CDR2 is YYNGEE. CDR3 DNA: TGTGCCAGCAGCGGAGAAGGGGGCACAGATACGCAGTATTTT. It specifies CASSGEGGTDTQYF.

In this sample, this clonotype turned up a few times. The V and J genes are TRBV19 and TRBJ1-1; 8 bases fit TRBD1. Per germline, CDR1 LNHDA and CDR2 SQIVND (reference sequence). The junction had 9 bases not matched to a gene; V was cut back by 4 bases and J by 8 bases. The CDR3 extends over 14 amino acids. CDR3 loop: CASSTPTGGSEAFF. DNA for the CDR3: TGTGCCAGTAGTACCCCTACAGGGGGATCCGAAGCTTTCTTT. The full variable domain, with the rest looked up from reference TRBV19 and TRBJ1-1, is DGGITQSPKYLFRKEGQNVTLSCEQNLNHDAMYWYRQDPGQGLRLIYYSQIVNDFQKGDIAEGYSVSREKKESFPLTVTSAQKNPTAFYLCASSTPTGGSEAFFGQGTRLTVV.

This clonotype was counted many times. The chain is built from TRBV10-3 and TRBJ2-3, with 10 bases fitting TRBD2. CDR1 and CDR2 from the germline V gene are ENHRY and SYGVKD. The CDR3 has 15 residues. J lost 2 bases, V lost 4 bases, and 3 bases had no gene match. In nucleotides, the CDR3 is TGTGCCATCAGTGGGACTAGCGGATACACAGATACGCAGTATTTT. It encodes CAISGTSGYTDTQYF.